These 13 T cell receptor beta chains share one sample of origin, sequenced in a study of blood T cell repertoires in COVID-19 (dated by TCRdb to 2018 to 2021). Library preparation used the immunoSEQ multiplex PCR assay. Drawn from immuneACCESS, this table holds only the in-frame rearrangements with V and J called that TCRdb kept. Clones are partly lost; checked studies trace under half to an unresolved V gene and leave the rest unexplained. The sample table shows 330,000 or so clones, and about 88% are seen once. The top ten clones comprise roughly 3% of the sample. Sequencing was performed on PBMCs or T cells enriched from blood (not recorded which). Receptors originate from a woman aged 25 to 39 who had recovered from COVID-19.

This chain uses TRBV5-1 with TRBJ1-2; 7 nucleotides match TRBD1. The junction had 1 base not matched to a gene; V was cut back by 0 bases and J by 5 bases. There are 13 residues in the CDR3. Germline-derived CDR1 and CDR2 are SGHRS and YFSETQ. The CDR3 loop reads CASSLDRGYGYTF. Here the CDR3 DNA reads TGCGCCAGCAGCTTGGACAGGGGTTATGGCTACACCTTC.

This clone has only one observation. This rearrangement joins TRBV10-3 to TRBJ1-2; TRBD1 matches 9 bases. J was trimmed by 8 bases and V by 2 bases; bases with no gene match: 6. CDR3 length equals 14 residues. Germline V gene sequence: CDR1 ENHRY, CDR2 SYGVKD. The CDR3 DNA reads as TGTGCCATCAGTGAGCGGGGGACAGGGATCGGCTACACCTTC. Protein sequence: CAISERGTGIGYTF.

V and J are TRBV29-1 and TRBJ2-5; D uncertain. CDR1 and CDR2 from the germline V gene are SQVTM and ANQGSEA. CDR3 length: 10 residues. The V end lost 5 bases, the J end lost 2 bases, and 3 bases lay between the germline ends. The CDR3 DNA follows: TGCAGCGTTCAACAAGAGACCCAGTACTTC. This gives the protein CSVQQETQYF.

The V and J genes are TRBV7-9 and TRBJ1-2; TRBD1 might be the D (5 bases). CDR1 is SEHNR, CDR2 FQNEAQ, per germline (reference sequence). V was shortened by 0 bases and J by 7 bases, with 12 bases between the two germline ends. This CDR3 is 14 amino acids long. CDR3 sequence reads: CASSLAYGGIGYTF. In DNA form, the CDR3 reads TGTGCCAGCAGCTTAGCGTATGGGGGGATTGGCTACACCTTC.

The table lists this clone with a few counts. The chain carries TRBV7-9 and TRBJ1-1, with TRBD1 matching 7 bases. The V and J ends lost 1 base and 3 bases, in that order; junction bases with no gene match: 5. CDR3 size: 15 residues. Germline lookup yields CDR1 SEHNR and CDR2 FQNEAQ (reference sequence). CDR3 bases: TGTGCCAGCAGCTTAGATGCAGGGGGAGACACTGAAGCTTTCTTT. Its translation is CASSLDAGGDTEAFF.

This chain joins TRBV6-6 and TRBJ1-2; the D is unclear. This CDR3 contains 14 residues. Trimming removed 6 bases from V and 2 bases from J, with 13 bases in between. CDR1 MNHNY and CDR2 SVGAGI come from the germline V gene (reference sequence). The CDR3 reads CASSAVTANYGYTF. The DNA of the CDR3 is TGTGCCAGCAGCGCCGTCACAGCAAACTATGGCTACACCTTC.

The rearrangement joins TRBV5-6 to TRBJ1-6, with unresolved D. Germline CDR1 reads SGHDT; CDR2 reads YYEEEE. This CDR3 comprises 18 residues. V was shortened by 2 bases and J by 0 bases, with 15 bases between the two germline ends. The CDR3 here is CASSLVRGKGSYNSPLHF. CDR3 coding DNA: TGTGCCAGCAGCTTAGTGCGCGGTAAAGGCTCCTATAATTCACCCCTCCACTTT. The variable domain in full, with the rest retrieved from reference TRBV5-6 and TRBJ1-6, is DAGVTQSPTHLIKTRGQQVTLRCSPKSGHDTVSWYQQALGQGPQFIFQYYEEEERQRGNFPDRFSGHQFPNYSSELNVNALLLGDSALYLCASSLVRGKGSYNSPLHFGNGTRLTVT.

The chain combines TRBV30 with TRBJ1-6; the D gene is possibly TRBD1 (5 bases). The CDR3 loop spans 15 amino acids. Trimming cost V 0 bases and J 6 bases, with 12 bases left between them. Germline loops: CDR1 GTSNPN, CDR2 SVGIG (reference sequence). The CDR3 loop is CAWSVRQGLNSPLHF. DNA for the CDR3: TGTGCCTGGAGTGTAAGGCAGGGACTTAATTCACCCCTCCACTTT.

The chain combines TRBV29-1 with TRBJ1-4; the match to TRBD1 covers 9 bases. The germline V gene encodes CDR1 SQVTM and CDR2 ANQGSEA. This CDR3 spans 13 amino acids. The ends lost 6 bases at V and 8 bases at J; junction bases unmatched: 7. The CDR3 DNA is TGCAGCGTGAACAGGGGGCGAGGGGAAAAACTGTTTTTT. It translates to CSVNRGRGEKLFF.

This clone has only one observation. The CDR3 DNA is TGTGCCAGCAGCGCGGGACTAGCGGGATCCAATGAGCAGTTCTTC. It yields the protein CASSAGLAGSNEQFF. V is TRBV9 and J is TRBJ2-1, with 13 bases identical to TRBD2. Trimming took 3 bases from V and 6 from J; bases not matched to a gene: 3. Germline-derived CDR1 and CDR2 are SGDLS and YYNGEE. This CDR3 contains 15 residues. Full variable domain (outside the CDR3, taken from reference TRBV9 and TRBJ2-1): DSGVTQTPKHLITATGQRVTLRCSPRSGDLSVYWYQQSLDQGLQFLIQYYNGEERAKGNILERFSAQQFPDLHSELNLSSLELGDSALYFCASSAGLAGSNEQFFGPGTRLTVL.

V is TRBV12-3 or TRBV12-4 and J is TRBJ1-2; TRBD1 aligns across 7 bases. The CDR3 is 12 residues long. V lost 4 bases and J lost 7; bases outside the gene matches: 3. CDR3 loop: CASSYTGVGYTF. The CDR3 nucleotides are TGTGCCAGCAGTTATACAGGGGTTGGCTACACCTTC.

This CDR3 reads CASMRTGDSGNTIYF. Written as DNA, the CDR3 is TGTGCCAGCATGAGGACAGGGGACTCTGGAAACACCATATATTTT. The chain has TRBV27 and TRBJ1-3, with 9 bases fitting TRBD1. The CDR3 contains 15 residues. Germline CDR1 MNHEY, CDR2 SMNVEV (reference sequence). The junction had 4 bases not matched to a gene; V was cut back by 7 bases and J by 0 bases.

The chain couples TRBV11-2 to TRBJ1-2; D possibly corresponds to TRBD1 (5 bases). V was trimmed by 1 base and J by 0 bases, leaving 9 bases between them. From germline, CDR1 is SGHAT and CDR2 FQNNGV. The CDR3 sequence is 15 residues long. The CDR3 coding sequence is TGTGCCAGCAGCTTAGTAGGGGCGGCTAACTATGGCTACACCTTC. Translated: CASSLVGAANYGYTF.